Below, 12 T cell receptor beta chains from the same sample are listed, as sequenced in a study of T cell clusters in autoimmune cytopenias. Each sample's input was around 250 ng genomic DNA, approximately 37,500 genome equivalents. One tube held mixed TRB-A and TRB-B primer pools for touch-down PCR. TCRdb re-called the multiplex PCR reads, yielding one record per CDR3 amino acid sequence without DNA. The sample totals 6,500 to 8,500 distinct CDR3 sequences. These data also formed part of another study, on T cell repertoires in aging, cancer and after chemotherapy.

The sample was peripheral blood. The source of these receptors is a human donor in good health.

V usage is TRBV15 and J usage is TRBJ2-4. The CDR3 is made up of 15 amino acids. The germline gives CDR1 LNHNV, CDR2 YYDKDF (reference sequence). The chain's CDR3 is CATAEGYQAKNIQYF.

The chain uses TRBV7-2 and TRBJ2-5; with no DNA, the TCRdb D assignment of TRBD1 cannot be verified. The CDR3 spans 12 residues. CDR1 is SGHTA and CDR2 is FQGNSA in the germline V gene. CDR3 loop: CASSPGSETQYF.

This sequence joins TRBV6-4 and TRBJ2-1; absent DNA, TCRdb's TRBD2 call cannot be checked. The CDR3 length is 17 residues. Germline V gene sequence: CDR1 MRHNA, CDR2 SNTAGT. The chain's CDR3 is CASRKFPGLGVDNEQFF.

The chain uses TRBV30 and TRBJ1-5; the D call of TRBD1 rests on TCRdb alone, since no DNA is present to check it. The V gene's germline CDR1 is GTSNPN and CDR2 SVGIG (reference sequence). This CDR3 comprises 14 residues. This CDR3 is CAWRQGGAGQPQHF.

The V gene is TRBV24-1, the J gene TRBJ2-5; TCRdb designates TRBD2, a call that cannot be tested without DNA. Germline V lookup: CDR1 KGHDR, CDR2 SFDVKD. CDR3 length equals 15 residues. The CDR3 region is CATSETSGGQETQYF.

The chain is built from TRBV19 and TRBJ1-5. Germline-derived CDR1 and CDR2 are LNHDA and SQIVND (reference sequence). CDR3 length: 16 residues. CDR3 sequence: CASNPLGGDSNQPQHF. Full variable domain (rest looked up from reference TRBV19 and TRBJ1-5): DGGITQSPKYLFRKEGQNVTLSCEQNLNHDAMYWYRQDPGQGLRLIYYSQIVNDFQKGDIAEGYSVSREKKESFPLTVTSAQKNPTAFYLCASNPLGGDSNQPQHFGDGTRLSIL.

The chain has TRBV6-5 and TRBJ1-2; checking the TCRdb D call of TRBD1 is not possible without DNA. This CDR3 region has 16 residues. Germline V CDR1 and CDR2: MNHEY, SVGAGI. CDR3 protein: CASSRPFRQGSYGYTF.

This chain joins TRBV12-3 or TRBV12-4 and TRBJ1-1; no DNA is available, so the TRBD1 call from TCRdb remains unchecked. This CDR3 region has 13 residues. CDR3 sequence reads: CASSPTGNTEAFF.

The CDR3 loop is CASSLAGQGLHEQYF. V usage is TRBV5-1 and J usage is TRBJ2-7; absent DNA, TCRdb's TRBD1 call cannot be checked. The CDR3 consists of 15 residues. Germline V lookup: CDR1 SGHRS, CDR2 YFSETQ.

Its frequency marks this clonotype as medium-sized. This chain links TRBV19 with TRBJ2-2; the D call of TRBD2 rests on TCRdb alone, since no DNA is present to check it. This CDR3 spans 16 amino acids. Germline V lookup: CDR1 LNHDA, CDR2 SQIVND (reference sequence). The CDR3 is CASNSGLVANTGELFF.

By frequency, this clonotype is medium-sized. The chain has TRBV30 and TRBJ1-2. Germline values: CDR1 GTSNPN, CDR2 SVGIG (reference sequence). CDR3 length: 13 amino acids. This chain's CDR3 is CAWSEQGNYGYTF.

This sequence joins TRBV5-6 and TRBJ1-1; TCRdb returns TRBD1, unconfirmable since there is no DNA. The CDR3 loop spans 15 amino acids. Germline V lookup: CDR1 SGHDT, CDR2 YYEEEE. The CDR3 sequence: CASSYLQGWNTEAFF.